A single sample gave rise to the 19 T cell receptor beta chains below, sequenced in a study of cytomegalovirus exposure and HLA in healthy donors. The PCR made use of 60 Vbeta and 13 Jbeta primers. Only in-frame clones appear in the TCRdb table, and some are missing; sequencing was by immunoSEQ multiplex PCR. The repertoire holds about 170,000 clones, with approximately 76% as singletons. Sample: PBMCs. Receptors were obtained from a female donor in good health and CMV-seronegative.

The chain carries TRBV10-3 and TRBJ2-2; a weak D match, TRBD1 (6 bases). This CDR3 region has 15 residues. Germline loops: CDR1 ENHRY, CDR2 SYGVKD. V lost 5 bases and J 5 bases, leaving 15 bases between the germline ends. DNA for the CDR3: TGTGCCATCAGTCGGACAGCCACAGGGACCGGGGAGCTGTTTTTT. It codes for CAISRTATGTGELFF.

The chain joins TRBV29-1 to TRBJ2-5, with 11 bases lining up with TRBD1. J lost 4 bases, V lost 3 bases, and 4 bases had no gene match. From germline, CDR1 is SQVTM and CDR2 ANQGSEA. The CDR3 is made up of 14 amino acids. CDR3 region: CSVERDRGTETQYF. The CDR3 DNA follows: TGCAGCGTTGAGCGGGACAGGGGGACAGAGACCCAGTACTTC.

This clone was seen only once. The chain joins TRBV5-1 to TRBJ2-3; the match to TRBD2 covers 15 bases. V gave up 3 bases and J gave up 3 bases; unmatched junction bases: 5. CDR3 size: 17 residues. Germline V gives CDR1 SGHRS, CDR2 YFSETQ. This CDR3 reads CASSWTSGRAGTDTQYF. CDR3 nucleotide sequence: TGCGCCAGCAGCTGGACTAGCGGGAGGGCCGGGACAGATACGCAGTATTTT.

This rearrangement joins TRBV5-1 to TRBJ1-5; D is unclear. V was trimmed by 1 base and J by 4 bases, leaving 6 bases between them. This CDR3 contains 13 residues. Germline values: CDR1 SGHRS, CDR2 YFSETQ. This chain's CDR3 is CASSLRGNQPQHF. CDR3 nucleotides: TGCGCCAGCAGCTTGCGAGGGAATCAGCCCCAGCATTTT.

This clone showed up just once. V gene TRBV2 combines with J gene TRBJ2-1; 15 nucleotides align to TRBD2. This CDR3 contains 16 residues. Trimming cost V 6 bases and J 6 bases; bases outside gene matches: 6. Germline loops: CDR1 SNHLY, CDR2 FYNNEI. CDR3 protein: CASRGTSGRNGNEQFF. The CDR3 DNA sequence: TGTGCCAGCAGAGGGACTAGCGGGAGGAACGGCAATGAGCAGTTCTTC.

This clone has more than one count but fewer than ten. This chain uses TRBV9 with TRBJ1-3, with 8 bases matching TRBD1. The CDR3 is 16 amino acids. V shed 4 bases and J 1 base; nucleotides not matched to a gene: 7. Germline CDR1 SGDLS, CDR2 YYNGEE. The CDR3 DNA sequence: TGTGCCAGCAGCCCATGGGACAGGACGTCTGGAAACACCATATATTTT. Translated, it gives CASSPWDRTSGNTIYF.

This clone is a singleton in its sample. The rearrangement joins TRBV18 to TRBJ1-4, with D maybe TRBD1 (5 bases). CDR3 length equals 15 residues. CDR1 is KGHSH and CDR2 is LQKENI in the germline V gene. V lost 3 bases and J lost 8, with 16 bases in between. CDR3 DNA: TGTGCCAGCTCACCGGGGCCTGATGGGGCAGAAAAACTGTTTTTT. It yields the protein CASSPGPDGAEKLFF.

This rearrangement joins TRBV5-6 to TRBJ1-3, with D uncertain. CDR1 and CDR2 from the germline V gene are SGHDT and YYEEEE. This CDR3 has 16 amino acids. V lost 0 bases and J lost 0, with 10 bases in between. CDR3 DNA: TGTGCCAGCAGCTTGGGCGCCGGTGCCTCTGGAAACACCATATATTTT. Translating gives CASSLGAGASGNTIYF.

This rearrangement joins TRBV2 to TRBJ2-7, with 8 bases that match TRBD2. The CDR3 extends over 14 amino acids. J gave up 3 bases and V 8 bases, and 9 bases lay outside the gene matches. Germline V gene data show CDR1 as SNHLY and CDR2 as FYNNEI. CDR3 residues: CASQPGRGGYEQYF. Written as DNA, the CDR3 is TGTGCCAGCCAACCGGGACGGGGGGGCTACGAGCAGTACTTC.

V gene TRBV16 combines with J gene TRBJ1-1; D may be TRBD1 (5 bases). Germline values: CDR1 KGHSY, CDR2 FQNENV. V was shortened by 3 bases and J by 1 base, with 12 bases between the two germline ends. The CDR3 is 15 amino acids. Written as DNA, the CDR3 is TGTGCCAGCAGCCATTCGTCTACAGGGAACACTGAAGCTTTCTTT. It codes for CASSHSSTGNTEAFF.

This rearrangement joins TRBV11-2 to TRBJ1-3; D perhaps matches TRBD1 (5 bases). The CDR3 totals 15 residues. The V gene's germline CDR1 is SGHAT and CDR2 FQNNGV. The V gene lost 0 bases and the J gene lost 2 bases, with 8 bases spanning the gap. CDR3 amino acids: CASSLDPRAGNTIYF. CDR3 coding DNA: TGTGCCAGCAGCTTAGACCCCAGGGCTGGAAACACCATATATTTT. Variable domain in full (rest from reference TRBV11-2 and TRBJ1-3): EAGVAQSPRYKIIEKRQSVAFWCNPISGHATLYWYQQILGQGPKLLIQFQNNGVVDDSQLPKDRFSAERLKGVDSTLKIQPAKLEDSAVYLCASSLDPRAGNTIYFGEGSWLTVV.

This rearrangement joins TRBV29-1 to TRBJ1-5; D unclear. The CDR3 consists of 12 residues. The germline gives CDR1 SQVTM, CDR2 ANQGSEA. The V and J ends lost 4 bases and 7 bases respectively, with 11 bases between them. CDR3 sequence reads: CSVGGVGQPQHF. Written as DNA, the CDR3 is TGCAGCGTTGGGGGAGTAGGACAGCCCCAGCATTTT.

The chain's CDR3 is CASSKREASGYTF. The CDR3 bases are TGTGCCAGCAGTAAGAGGGAGGCAAGTGGCTACACCTTC. The V and J genes are TRBV6-5 and TRBJ1-2, with no clear D. Trimming took off 5 bases at V and 7 bases at J, with 14 bases between the two ends. CDR1 is MNHEY and CDR2 is SVGAGI in the germline V gene. The CDR3 is 13 amino acids.

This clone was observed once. The CDR3 loop is CASRSTAVGGAEAFF. The CDR3 DNA reads TGTGCCAGCAGATCAACGGCCGTGGGGGGGGCTGAAGCTTTCTTT. This chain uses TRBV5-5 with TRBJ1-1; D might be TRBD1 (5 bases). Trimming took 5 bases from V and 6 from J, leaving 20 bases between them. CDR1 is SGHKS, CDR2 YYEKEE, per germline (reference sequence). The CDR3 extends over 15 amino acids.

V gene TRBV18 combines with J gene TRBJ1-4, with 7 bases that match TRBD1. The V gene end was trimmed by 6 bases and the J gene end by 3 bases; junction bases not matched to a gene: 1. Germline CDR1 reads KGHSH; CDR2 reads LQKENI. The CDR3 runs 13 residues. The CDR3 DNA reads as TGTGCCAGCTCGGGACAGTCTAATGAAAAACTGTTTTTT. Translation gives CASSGQSNEKLFF.

CDR3 sequence reads: CASSFTGGLTGELFF. CDR3 bases: TGTGCCAGCAGCTTTACAGGGGGCCTCACCGGGGAGCTGTTTTTT. The chain uses TRBV11-2 and TRBJ2-2; 9 nucleotides agree with TRBD1. With 3 bases clipped from V and 4 bases from J, the junction kept 3 bases outside the gene matches. The CDR3 runs to 15 residues. CDR1 is SGHAT and CDR2 is FQNNGV in the germline V gene.

For the CDR3, the DNA is TGTGCCAGCAGCCCCGGGACTTTCTCCTACAATGAGCAGTTCTTC. It encodes CASSPGTFSYNEQFF. The chain employs TRBV6-5 and TRBJ2-1; D might be TRBD2 (6 bases). This CDR3 is built from 15 residues. Germline values: CDR1 MNHEY, CDR2 SVGAGI. Trimming took off 6 bases at V and 0 bases at J, with 12 bases between the two ends.

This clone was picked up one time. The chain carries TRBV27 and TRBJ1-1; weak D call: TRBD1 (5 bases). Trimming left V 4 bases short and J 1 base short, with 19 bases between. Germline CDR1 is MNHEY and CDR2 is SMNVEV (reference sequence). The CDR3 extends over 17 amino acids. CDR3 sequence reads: CASSSPAGDGGNTEAFF. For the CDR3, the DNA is TGTGCCAGCAGTTCACCCGCGGGGGACGGAGGGAACACTGAAGCTTTCTTT.

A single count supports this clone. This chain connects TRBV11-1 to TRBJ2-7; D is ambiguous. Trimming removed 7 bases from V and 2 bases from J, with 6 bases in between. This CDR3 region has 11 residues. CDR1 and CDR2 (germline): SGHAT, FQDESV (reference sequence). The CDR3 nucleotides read TGTGCCAGCACCCTTACCTACGAGCAGTACTTC. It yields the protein CASTLTYEQYF.